The 6 T cell receptor beta chains in this list originate from one sample, sequenced in a study of blood T cell repertoires in COVID-19. Libraries were prepared by immunoSEQ multiplex PCR; TCRdb keeps only in-frame clonotypes and omits some of them. The repertoire has about 180,000 clones, more than 70% of them found once; the top ten carry around 8.6%. The sequencing sample was made of PBMCs or T cells enriched from blood (not recorded which). Receptors were obtained from a woman aged 30 to 39 who had recovered from COVID-19.

J is TRBJ1-6 and V is TRBV4-1; D possibly corresponds to TRBD1 (5 bases). V was shortened by 1 base and J by 9 bases, with 19 bases between the two germline ends. The CDR3 runs to 17 residues. Germline V lookup: CDR1 MGHRA, CDR2 YSYEKL. CDR3 residues: CASSQVGPGGRSSPLHF. CDR3 sequence (DNA): TGCGCCAGCAGCCAAGTAGGTCCGGGGGGTAGGAGTTCACCCCTCCACTTT.

The chain combines TRBV28 with TRBJ2-7; no reliable D call. Trimming left V 5 bases short and J 3 bases short, with 8 bases between. Germline-derived CDR1 and CDR2 are MDHEN and SYDVKM. There are 12 residues in the CDR3. The CDR3 nucleotides read TGTGCCAGCAGTAATTCCTACTACGAGCAGTACTTC. Translated, it gives CASSNSYYEQYF. The variable domain in full, with the rest retrieved from reference TRBV28 and TRBJ2-7, is DVKVTQSSRYLVKRTGEKVFLECVQDMDHENMFWYRQDPGLGLRLIYFSYDVKMKEKGDIPEGYSVSREKKERFSLILESASTNQTSMYLCASSNSYYEQYFGPGTRLTVT.

This sequence joins TRBV5-1 and TRBJ2-5, with TRBD1 identical over 11 bases. Trimming cost V 4 bases and J 3 bases; bases outside gene matches: 2. CDR1 and CDR2 (germline): SGHRS, YFSETQ. CDR3 length equals 14 residues. The CDR3 nucleotides read TGCGCCAGCAGCAGGACAGGGGGCGAAGAGACCCAGTACTTC. It is translated as CASSRTGGEETQYF.

The chain carries TRBV27 and TRBJ2-7; 9 positions match TRBD2. J lost 2 bases, V lost 3 bases, and 2 bases had no gene match. This CDR3 is 14 amino acids long. Per germline, CDR1 MNHEY and CDR2 SMNVEV (reference sequence). The CDR3 is CASSFSGSPYEQYF. The DNA for the CDR3 is TGTGCCAGCAGTTTTAGCGGGAGTCCCTACGAGCAGTACTTC.

This sequence joins TRBV25-1 and TRBJ2-7; no clear D. V lost 2 bases and J 4 bases, leaving 12 bases between the germline ends. The CDR3 covers 14 residues. Germline V CDR1 and CDR2: MGHDK, SYGVNS. The CDR3 spells CASSEMLGPYEQYF. The CDR3 DNA is TGTGCCAGCAGTGAAATGTTGGGCCCTTACGAGCAGTACTTC.

The rearrangement uses TRBV19 and TRBJ1-1; D is perhaps TRBD1 (5 bases). Germline assignment: CDR1 LNHDA and CDR2 SQIVND (reference sequence). The CDR3 contains 14 residues. V was cut by 3 bases and J by 3 bases, with 11 bases left in between. CDR3 in DNA: TGTGCCAGTAGTATCGGGCAGGGTTACACTGAAGCTTTCTTT. Translated: CASSIGQGYTEAFF.